The next 32 T cell receptor beta chains were all read from a single sample in a study of blood T cells in healthy people across ages (dated by TCRdb to the mid-2010s). The method was 5' RACE. TCRdb shows the sequencer as Illumina HiSeq 2500. A second PCR of 7 to 11 cycles was performed with a sample-barcoded 5' primer and a J-beta primer mix. TCRdb reworked the public reads: Q25 trimming with fastp, MiXCR clone assembly, productive beta chains retained. Each entry is one CDR3 protein sequence, shown with its most common DNA and genes. This sample is represented by roughly 800,000 distinct CDR3 sequences; roughly 64% of them were singletons. The biggest ten clones account for roughly 20% of the sample. Material: blood. Every receptor here comes from a man under 40 in good health.

V gene TRBV28 combines with J gene TRBJ2-5, with D uncertain. In germline, CDR1 is MDHEN, CDR2 SYDVKM. The CDR3 is 16 amino acids. V dropped 4 bases and J dropped 2 bases, with 17 bases sitting between them. The CDR3 bases are TGTGCCAGCAGTTCCCGGGCGGACCTTCTTCAAGAGACCCAGTACTTC. Encoded protein: CASSSRADLLQETQYF.

The CDR3 DNA reads TGTGCCAGCAGGTACAGGGCCAACTACGAGGAGCAGTACTTC. This encodes CASRYRANYEEQYF. V and J are TRBV2 and TRBJ2-7; perhaps TRBD1 as D (6 bases). CDR1 is SNHLY, CDR2 FYNNEI, per germline. V gave up 6 bases and J gave up 7 bases, with 19 bases separating them. The length of the CDR3 is 14 residues.

The CDR3 bases are TGTGCCAGCAGCCCAGGGACGGTGGAAGAGACCCAGTACTTC. This codes for CASSPGTVEETQYF. The rearrangement joins TRBV6-6 to TRBJ2-7; tentatively, D is TRBD1 or TRBD2 (5 bases each). The assigned J gene may be wrong: the sequence end matches TRBJ2-5 better. CDR3 length: 14 amino acids. Germline V gives CDR1 MNHNY, CDR2 SVGAGI (reference sequence).

The rearrangement joins TRBV7-2 to TRBJ2-3; tentatively, D is TRBD1 or TRBD2 (5 bases each). Trimming left V 3 bases short and J 5 bases short, with 21 bases between. CDR3 length equals 17 residues. The germline V gene encodes CDR1 SGHTA and CDR2 FQGNSA. CDR3 bases: TGTGCCAGCAGCTTGGGGGTGGGGAGTAGCCTTGAAGATACGCAGTATTTT. Protein product: CASSLGVGSSLEDTQYF.

The rearrangement uses TRBV9 and TRBJ2-7; maybe TRBD1 (6 bases). Trimming pared 7 bases from V and 1 base from J, leaving 21 bases between. This CDR3 has 16 residues. Germline CDR1 reads SGDLS; CDR2 reads YYNGEE. The CDR3 region is CASAPALGGPSYEQYF. DNA for the CDR3: TGTGCCAGCGCCCCCGCCCTAGGGGGACCATCCTACGAGCAGTACTTC. The complete variable domain, with remaining parts taken from reference TRBV9 and TRBJ2-7, reads DSGVTQTPKHLITATGQRVTLRCSPRSGDLSVYWYQQSLDQGLQFLIQYYNGEERAKGNILERFSAQQFPDLHSELNLSSLELGDSALYFCASAPALGGPSYEQYFGPGTRLTVT.

This chain connects TRBV3-1 to TRBJ1-6, with 9 bases that match TRBD1. Trimming removed 4 bases from V and 8 bases from J; junction bases left unmatched: 6. The CDR3 runs to 15 residues. CDR1 and CDR2 from the germline V gene are LGHDT and YNNKEL (reference sequence). The CDR3 loop is CASSRGTGSYSPLHF. In nucleotides, the CDR3 is TGTGCCAGCAGCCGCGGGACAGGGAGTTATTCACCCCTCCACTTT.

This clonotype was counted only a few times. The rearrangement uses TRBV27 and TRBJ2-3; a possible D gene is TRBD2 (5 bases). The CDR3 has 13 residues. Germline V gene data show CDR1 as MNHEY and CDR2 as SMNVEV (reference sequence). V lost 10 bases to trimming and J lost 6 bases, with 17 bases between them. The CDR3 DNA is TGTGCCACGGCCGGGGTGCTTGTCGATACGCAGTATTTT. This gives the protein CATAGVLVDTQYF.

This clonotype was seen a handful of times. This chain links TRBV28 with TRBJ2-5; possibly TRBD1 for D (6 bases). Looked up from germline, CDR1 is MDHEN and CDR2 is SYDVKM. This CDR3 comprises 14 residues. The V end was cut by 4 bases, the J end by 4 bases, with 13 bases between. CDR3 in amino acids: CASSSPGRGETQYF. The CDR3 nucleotides are TGTGCCAGCAGTTCCCCGGGCAGGGGAGAGACCCAGTACTTC.

The chain links TRBV12-3 or TRBV12-4 to TRBJ2-1; 7 bases are a match to TRBD1. The CDR3 extends over 15 amino acids. V shed 4 bases and J 7 bases; nucleotides not matched to a gene: 10. In DNA, the CDR3 is TGTGCCAGCAGTTCATCGAGGGGGCCTGTAAATGAGCAGTTCTTC. Translated: CASSSSRGPVNEQFF.

This clonotype appeared a few times. The chain joins TRBV6-2 or TRBV6-3 to TRBJ2-1; the D gene is possibly TRBD1 (7 bases). In germline, CDR1 is MNHEY, CDR2 SVGEGT. The V gene lost 2 bases and the J gene lost 8 bases, with 16 bases spanning the gap. This CDR3 comprises 15 residues. This chain's CDR3 is CASSYQGGRGYEQFF. In DNA form, the CDR3 reads TGTGCCAGCAGTTACCAGGGGGGCCGCGGATATGAGCAGTTCTTC.

The V gene is TRBV28, the J gene TRBJ2-7; the D call may be TRBD1 or TRBD2 (5 bases each). CDR1 and CDR2 (germline): MDHEN, SYDVKM. The CDR3 is 12 amino acids. V was shortened by 8 bases and J by 0 bases, with 8 bases between the two germline ends. This chain's CDR3 is CASWGSSYEQYF. The CDR3 DNA is TGTGCCAGCTGGGGGAGCTCCTACGAGCAGTACTTC.

DNA for the CDR3: TGCGCCAGCAGCTTGGACATAAGAGATTCACCCCTCCACTTT. Translating gives CASSLDIRDSPLHF. This chain links TRBV5-1 with TRBJ1-6; D not resolved. The ends were cut back, 0 bases at V and 8 bases at J, with 9 bases in the middle. The length of the CDR3 is 14 residues. Germline lookup yields CDR1 SGHRS and CDR2 YFSETQ.

This sequence joins TRBV7-9 and TRBJ2-7; D possibly corresponds to TRBD1 (6 bases). CDR3 length equals 13 residues. Germline-derived CDR1 and CDR2 are SEHNR and FQNEAQ (reference sequence). V was trimmed by 6 bases and J by 5 bases, leaving 14 bases between them. The CDR3 sequence is CASSPTGSHEQYF. CDR3 sequence (DNA): TGTGCCAGCAGTCCTACAGGGTCACACGAGCAGTACTTC.

The chain carries TRBV28 and TRBJ1-4; tentatively, D is TRBD1 (5 bases). This CDR3 spans 15 amino acids. The germline V gene has CDR1 MDHEN and CDR2 SYDVKM. V was clipped by 5 bases and J by 4 bases, with 14 bases between them. Written as DNA, the CDR3 is TGTGCCAGCAGTCCTCCGCAGGGCCGTAATGAAAAACTGTTTTTT. It is translated as CASSPPQGRNEKLFF.

This rearrangement joins TRBV29-1 to TRBJ2-1; 7 positions match TRBD2. V dropped 7 bases and J dropped 5; count of bases not matched to a gene: 11. CDR1 and CDR2 from the germline V gene are SQVTM and ANQGSEA. CDR3 size: 14 residues. CDR3 in amino acids: CSDAGGGPDNEQFF. DNA of the CDR3: TGCAGCGATGCCGGCGGGGGTCCGGACAATGAGCAGTTCTTC.

The chain recombines TRBV29-1 with TRBJ2-1, with a tentative D call TRBD2 (5 bases). CDR3 length: 13 amino acids. V lost 7 bases and J 4 bases, leaving 14 bases between the germline ends. Germline lookup yields CDR1 SQVTM and CDR2 ANQGSEA. The CDR3 here is CSASEGNYNEQFF. CDR3 sequence (DNA): TGCAGCGCGAGCGAGGGTAATTACAATGAGCAGTTCTTC.

This chain links TRBV6-1 with TRBJ2-7; the D is unclear. The CDR3 contains 15 residues. Germline-derived CDR1 and CDR2 are MNHNS and SASEGT. The ends were cut back, 2 bases at V and 5 bases at J, with 16 bases in the middle. The CDR3 is CASSEWSGSWDEQYF. The CDR3 nucleotides read TGTGCCAGCAGTGAATGGTCCGGCAGCTGGGACGAGCAGTACTTC.

This chain links TRBV5-1 with TRBJ2-3, with D hard to call. The CDR3 is 13 residues long. V shed 1 base and J shed 4 bases, with 7 bases lying between them. Germline assignment: CDR1 SGHRS and CDR2 YFSETQ. The CDR3: CASSLRNADTQYF. In DNA, the CDR3 is TGCGCCAGCAGCTTGAGAAATGCAGATACGCAGTATTTT.

V gene TRBV7-2 combines with J gene TRBJ2-7; D ambiguous. Near its end, the DNA agrees better with TRBJ2-5, so the J call may be wrong. The CDR3 sequence is 14 residues long. Per germline, CDR1 SGHTA and CDR2 FQGNSA. CDR3 DNA sequence: TGTGCCAGCAGCTTTTCCAGGCAGGAAGAGACCCAGTACTTC. This codes for CASSFSRQEETQYF.

Only a few counts were recorded for this clonotype. CDR3 bases: TGTGCCAGCAGTTTAGGGCTAGCGGGGGGGTATGAGCAGTTCTTC. The encoded protein is CASSLGLAGGYEQFF. The chain has TRBV12-3 or TRBV12-4 and TRBJ2-1; the match to TRBD2 covers 12 bases. This CDR3 contains 15 residues. V shed 1 base, J shed 8 bases, and the junction held 3 bases outside the gene matches.

The V call is TRBV19, the J call TRBJ2-7; maybe TRBD1 (6 bases). V dropped 3 bases and J dropped 2 bases, with 11 bases sitting between them. This CDR3 is 14 amino acids long. Germline V gene lookup returns CDR1 LNHDA and CDR2 SQIVND (reference sequence). The CDR3 nucleotides read TGTGCCAGTAGTATGGGGACACCGGCCTACGAGCAGTACTTC. Protein product: CASSMGTPAYEQYF.

The chain joins TRBV4-2 to TRBJ1-1; possible D gene TRBD1, 5 bases. The CDR3 contains 17 residues. Germline V gene lookup returns CDR1 LGHNA and CDR2 YNFKEQ. Trimming took 0 bases from V and 1 from J, leaving 15 bases between them. The CDR3 loop is CASSQDGALSENTEAFF. Here the CDR3 DNA reads TGTGCCAGCAGCCAAGATGGGGCTTTAAGCGAGAACACTGAAGCTTTCTTT.

This clonotype was seen a handful of times. The rearrangement uses TRBV20-1 and TRBJ2-7, with TRBD2 identical over 8 bases. The CDR3 covers 15 residues. V shed 4 bases and J 5 bases; nucleotides not matched to a gene: 13. The germline CDR1 and CDR2 sequences are DFQATT and SNEGSKA (reference sequence). The CDR3 DNA follows: TGCAGTGCTACTCCGGGACTAGAGGGTTCAGACGAGCAGTACTTC. Protein sequence: CSATPGLEGSDEQYF.

The rearrangement joins TRBV5-1 to TRBJ2-4, with 10 bases identical to TRBD1. The DNA end favors TRBJ2-7, so the J call may be wrong. Germline V gene sequence: CDR1 SGHRS, CDR2 YFSETQ. The length of the CDR3 is 15 residues. CDR3 region: CASSFRQGASAEQYF. CDR3 bases: TGCGCCAGCAGCTTCCGACAGGGGGCGAGCGCCGAGCAGTACTTC.

This clonotype showed up many times. The rearrangement links TRBV29-1 to TRBJ2-3; no firm D call. CDR1 SQVTM and CDR2 ANQGSEA come from the germline V gene. V shed 2 bases and J shed 6 bases, with 12 bases lying between them. The CDR3 is 13 residues long. The CDR3 coding sequence is TGCAGCGTTGAATTCCTAGGGCGGGATACGCAGTATTTT. Protein sequence: CSVEFLGRDTQYF.

The CDR3 coding sequence is TGCGCCAGCACCTACGGACTAGCGGGGGATCTGTACTTC. Amino acids: CASTYGLAGDLYF. The J gene is TRBJ2-7, the V gene TRBV5-1, with 13 bases fitting TRBD2. J was trimmed by 12 bases and V by 6 bases; bases with no gene match: 9. The CDR3 sequence is 13 residues long. Germline V lookup: CDR1 SGHRS, CDR2 YFSETQ.

The chain recombines TRBV7-2 with TRBJ2-1; D unclear. Near its end, the DNA agrees better with TRBJ2-7, so the J call may be wrong. CDR3 length: 13 amino acids. Germline CDR1 reads SGHTA; CDR2 reads FQGNSA. CDR3 bases: TGTGCCAGCAGCTTAGCTTCGTACAATGAGCAGTACTTC. Its translation is CASSLASYNEQYF.

V and J are TRBV5-1 and TRBJ2-3, with no clear D. CDR1 SGHRS and CDR2 YFSETQ come from the germline V gene. This CDR3 comprises 15 residues. The V end lost 5 bases, the J end lost 1 base, and 14 bases lay between the germline ends. CDR3 coding DNA: TGCGCCAGCAGGCTAGGGATATCGGGCACAGATACGCAGTATTTT. Protein product: CASRLGISGTDTQYF.

In DNA, the CDR3 is TGTGCCAGCACCCGAGGGGCAGCTAACTATGGCTACACCTTC. It encodes CASTRGAANYGYTF. V gene TRBV25-1 combines with J gene TRBJ1-2; D possibly corresponds to TRBD1 (5 bases). The V end lost 7 bases, the J end lost 0 bases, and 12 bases lay between the germline ends. Germline CDR1 is MGHDK and CDR2 is SYGVNS. The length of the CDR3 is 14 residues.

The V and J genes are TRBV7-2 and TRBJ2-1; TRBD1 or TRBD2 may be the D gene (5 bases each). The V gene's germline CDR1 is SGHTA and CDR2 FQGNSA. V was pared by 1 base and J by 12 bases, with 19 bases between. The CDR3 length is 15 residues. CDR3 sequence: CASSLVRFAGDRQFF. In nucleotides, the CDR3 is TGTGCCAGCAGCTTAGTTCGGTTCGCGGGCGACAGGCAGTTCTTC.

J is TRBJ1-5 and V is TRBV6-5; 12 nucleotides match TRBD1. V lost 5 bases and J lost 4; bases outside the gene matches: 12. CDR3 length equals 18 residues. Germline values: CDR1 MNHEY, CDR2 SVGAGI. CDR3 loop: CASSHDPGTGGGNQPQHF. The CDR3 DNA is TGTGCCAGCAGTCACGACCCTGGGACAGGGGGCGGTAATCAGCCCCAGCATTTT.

This clonotype came up a few times. The rearrangement links TRBV9 to TRBJ2-1; the match to TRBD2 covers 7 bases. This CDR3 contains 17 residues. Looked up from germline, CDR1 is SGDLS and CDR2 is YYNGEE. V was clipped by 3 bases and J by 4 bases; unmatched bases: 13. CDR3 loop: CASSGSGRLGGYNEQFF. For the CDR3, the DNA is TGTGCCAGCAGCGGTAGCGGGCGCCTTGGGGGGTACAATGAGCAGTTCTTC.